This paragraph covers one T cell receptor (beta chain) sequence. These data are taken from a study of T cell changes during pregnancy in multiple sclerosis. Germline V gene sequence: CDR1 MNHEY, CDR2 SMNVEV (reference sequence). Losses at the gene ends were 6 bases for V and 4 bases for J; bases not matched to a gene: 7. The CDR3 consists of 14 residues. Profiled with immunoSEQ multiplex PCR; TCRdb holds only in-frame clones, not every one. The table lists tens of thousands of clones, less than 90% of them singletons, with 3.3% in the top ten. The chain is built from TRBV27 and TRBJ2-7; the match to TRBD1 covers 9 bases. The sample consisted of peripheral blood, taken before pregnancy. The sequence came from a female donor with multiple sclerosis, enrolled in a pregnancy study. As DNA, the CDR3 is TGTGCCAGCAGCCTCGGACAGGGGCCATACGAGCAGTACTTC. Translation: CASSLGQGPYEQYF.